This is a list of T cell receptor beta chains from one sample in a study of cytomegalovirus exposure and HLA in healthy donors. The repertoire was sequenced with immunoSEQ multiplex PCR; TCRdb's copy has only in-frame clones and lacks some. The data hold 150,000 to 200,000 clones, with 70% to 80% observed a single time. The material sequenced was PBMCs. The source of these receptors is a man aged 55 to 70 in good health and CMV-seronegative. The CDR3 runs from the conserved cysteine through the conserved F or W. The D gene is left open where the match is weak. Clone size appears in some rows only: once, few, many, or a class for an expanded clone.

clone size	V gene	D gene	J gene	CDR3 DNA	CDR3 protein
-	TRBV19	-	TRBJ1-5	TGTGCCAGTAGGCCGGGACACCAGACCAATCAGCCCCAGCATTTT	CASRPGHQTNQPQHF
-	TRBV28	-	TRBJ2-5	TGTGCCAGCAGTTCTAACAACTTAGCAAACCAAGAGACCCAGTACTTC	CASSSNNLANQETQYF
once	TRBV4-3	-	TRBJ2-2	TGCGCCAGCAGGTATACTTCCGTCACCGGGGAGCTGTTTTTT	CASRYTSVTGELFF
-	TRBV7-9	-	TRBJ1-2	TGTGCCAGCAGCCCTTGGGAGGAGGGCTATGGCTACACCTTC	CASSPWEEGYGYTF
few	TRBV7-3	-	TRBJ1-2	TGTGCCAGCAGCTTAACCGCAGGGGAGGGGTATGGCTACACCTTC	CASSLTAGEGYGYTF
-	TRBV7-2	-	TRBJ1-6	TGTGCCAGCAGCTTAGGTGGCAGTTATAATTCACCCCTCCACTTT	CASSLGGSYNSPLHF
-	TRBV9	TRBD1	TRBJ2-2	TGTGCCAGCAGCGTAAGCTCCGGGACAGATAACACCGGGGAGCTGTTTTTT	CASSVSSGTDNTGELFF
-	TRBV5-1	-	TRBJ1-2	TGCGCCAGCAGCAAGGGAGACAATAACTATGGCTACACCTTC	CASSKGDNNYGYTF
-	TRBV28	TRBD2	TRBJ2-3	TGTGCCAGCAGTTCCGAGCGGGGGCGCACAGATACGCAGTATTTT	CASSSERGRTDTQYF
few	TRBV6-1	TRBD1	TRBJ2-7	TGTGCCAGTTCGTTGGGACAGGGGGCCGAGCAGTACTTC	CASSLGQGAEQYF
-	TRBV11-3	TRBD1	TRBJ1-2	TGTGCCAGCAGCTTAGTATCTGACAGGGGCTACGGCTACACCTTC	CASSLVSDRGYGYTF
-	TRBV30	-	TRBJ1-2	TGTGCCTGGAGTGTATCGAGTGACTATGGCTACACCTTC	CAWSVSSDYGYTF
-	TRBV28	TRBD1	TRBJ1-5	TGTGCCAGCAGCATGCACAGGGGGGGCAATCAGCCCCAGCATTTT	CASSMHRGGNQPQHF
-	TRBV7-2	TRBD2	TRBJ2-1	TGTGCCAGCAGCTTCGGGAGGTGGAACAATGAGCAGTTCTTC	CASSFGRWNNEQFF
few	TRBV11-3	TRBD1	TRBJ2-7	TGTGCCAGCAGCCCCCAGACAGGGGCCGCCTCCTACGAGCAGTACTTC	CASSPQTGAASYEQYF
few	TRBV9	TRBD2	TRBJ2-1	TGTGCCAGCAGCGGAGAGCGGGAGTCGAGTGAGCAGTTCTTC	CASSGERESSEQFF
-	TRBV29-1	TRBD1	TRBJ2-1	TGCAGCGTTGGTGCAGGGGGCTTAAATGAGCAGTTCTTC	CSVGAGGLNEQFF
-	TRBV5-5	TRBD1	TRBJ2-1	TGTGCCAGCAGCTCCCCGGACAGGGGGCACAATGAGCAGTTCTTC	CASSSPDRGHNEQFF
-	TRBV7-3	-	TRBJ2-2	TGTGCCAGCAGTCGCGGGCCCAACACCGGGGAGCTGTTTTTT	CASSRGPNTGELFF
-	TRBV4-1	-	TRBJ1-6	TGCGCCAGCAGCCTTGGACTGAGTTCACCCCTCCACTTT	CASSLGLSSPLHF
few	TRBV18	-	TRBJ1-2	TGTGCCAGCTCACCACCCTCGGGCGAAGGAGGGTATGGCTACACCTTC	CASSPPSGEGGYGYTF
-	TRBV19	TRBD1	TRBJ1-5	TGTGCCAGTAGGAGTCTGGGCGGGACAGGGGGAGGGGGTTTGTATCAGCCCCAGCATTTT	CASRSLGGTGGGGLYQPQHF